This record covers a single T cell receptor (beta chain). Its antigen is as yet unknown. Clones were sequenced by immunoSEQ multiplex PCR, and TCRdb holds only the in-frame ones, with some missing. The top ten clones hold less than 30% of a sample with about 33,000 clones, approximately 89% of them seen once. The sample belongs to a study of OX40 agonist ivuxolimab in advanced cancers. Study results and limitations: Mean expanded clone counts were higher in CD8+ than CD4+ T cells. Some of the nonresponding patients also showed low levels of normalized T-cell clonal expansion.

Looked up from germline, CDR1 is MNHEY and CDR2 is SMNVEV (reference sequence). V lost 6 bases to trimming and J lost 2 bases, with 20 bases between them. This CDR3 region has 16 residues. This clonotype was obtained from an adult with an advanced solid tumor such as melanoma, head and neck, liver or kidney cancer. Sequencing was performed on CD4+ or CD8+ T cells sorted from blood, taken in a trial of the OX40 agonist ivuxolimab. The V gene is TRBV27, the J gene TRBJ2-7; D uncertain. The CDR3 DNA sequence: TGTGCCAGCAGATATTTGGTAGGATCCACACCCTACGAGCAGTACTTC. As protein: CASRYLVGSTPYEQYF.